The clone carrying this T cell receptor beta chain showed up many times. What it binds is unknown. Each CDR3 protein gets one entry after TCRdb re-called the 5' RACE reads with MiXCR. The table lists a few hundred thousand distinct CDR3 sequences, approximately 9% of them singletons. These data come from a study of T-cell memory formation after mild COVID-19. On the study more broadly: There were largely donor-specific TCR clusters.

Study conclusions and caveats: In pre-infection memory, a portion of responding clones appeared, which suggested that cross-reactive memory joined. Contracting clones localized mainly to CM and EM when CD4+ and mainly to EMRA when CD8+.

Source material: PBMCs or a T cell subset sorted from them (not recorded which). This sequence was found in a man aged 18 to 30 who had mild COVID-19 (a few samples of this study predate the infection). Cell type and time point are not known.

CDR3 coding DNA: TGTGCCAGCAGCTTCGAGGCAGCTACCTACGAGCAGTACTTC. It translates to CASSFEAATYEQYF. This chain connects TRBV7-2 to TRBJ2-7; D remains unclear. The CDR3 has 14 amino acids. Between the trimmed V and J ends, which lost 3 bases and 2 bases, there was a span of 11 bases. CDR1 and CDR2 (germline): SGHTA, FQGNSA. Looking up the rest from reference TRBV7-2 and TRBJ2-7 gives the full variable domain: GAGVSQSPSNKVTEKGKDVELRCDPISGHTALYWYRQSLGQGLEFLIYFQGNSAPDKSGLPSDRFSAERTGGSVSTLTIQRTQQEDSAVYLCASSFEAATYEQYFGPGTRLTVT.